These 26 T cell receptor beta chains share one sample of origin, sequenced in a study of radiotherapy plus CTLA-4 blockade in lung cancer. The data were produced by immunoSEQ multiplex PCR, yet TCRdb's version contains in-frame clones alone and is incomplete. The repertoire includes approximately 100,000 clones, over 75% of them detected once, and 2.4% sits in the top ten. The sequencing here drew on peripheral blood, taken from a patient treated with radiotherapy plus ipilimumab. The receptors originated from a human donor with non-small cell lung cancer that progressed on radiotherapy plus ipilimumab. Some clones in this sample may be carry-over from other donors' samples.

The J gene is TRBJ1-5, the V gene TRBV28; D call uncertain. With 6 bases removed from V and 1 base from J, the gap between germline ends came to 13 bases. This CDR3 has 15 amino acids. Germline CDR1 and CDR2: MDHEN and SYDVKM. The CDR3 sequence: CASRTWVRSNQPQHF. The CDR3 bases are TGTGCCAGCAGAACGTGGGTTAGGAGCAATCAGCCCCAGCATTTT.

The rearrangement joins TRBV6-4 to TRBJ2-1; 11 bases line up with TRBD2. Germline CDR1 MRHNA, CDR2 SNTAGT. J lost 0 bases, V lost 6 bases, and 4 bases had no gene match. The CDR3 is 16 amino acids. CDR3 sequence (DNA): TGTGCCAGCAGCAAACTAGCGGGGGTCTCCTACAATGAGCAGTTCTTC. This translates into CASSKLAGVSYNEQFF.

The CDR3 region has the DNA TGTGCCAGCAGTAACCAAGCGGGCATACAAGAGACCCAGTACTTC. Residues: CASSNQAGIQETQYF. V is TRBV2 and J is TRBJ2-5; TRBD2 is a possible D gene (6 bases). The CDR3 has 15 amino acids. Germline CDR1 SNHLY, CDR2 FYNNEI. Trimming took 5 bases from V and 2 from J, leaving 15 bases between them.

V gene TRBV7-2 combines with J gene TRBJ2-5; 7 bases map to TRBD1. The J call may be in error: the DNA end matches TRBJ2-7 better. Germline CDR1 SGHTA, CDR2 FQGNSA. CDR3 length: 14 residues. CDR3: CASSRPGTEYEQYF. For the CDR3, the DNA is TGTGCCAGCAGCCGCCCGGGGACAGAGTACGAGCAGTACTTC.

This clone was seen more than once but under ten times. The rearrangement uses TRBV9 and TRBJ1-4, with 10 bases aligning to TRBD1. Germline trimming cut 4 bases from V and 8 bases from J; bases unmatched to any gene: 8. Germline V CDR1 and CDR2: SGDLS, YYNGEE. The CDR3 consists of 15 residues. Written as DNA, the CDR3 is TGTGCCAGCAGCCCCAGGACAGGGGGATACGAAAAACTGTTTTTT. It codes for CASSPRTGGYEKLFF.

The chain combines TRBV6-4 with TRBJ2-1; D is undetermined. Trimming stripped 0 bases from V and 9 bases from J, with 9 bases between. This CDR3 has 13 amino acids. Germline lookup yields CDR1 MRHNA and CDR2 SNTAGT. The CDR3 coding sequence is TGTGCCAGCAGTGACTCGCCTCGGGTTGAGCAGTTCTTC. It is translated as CASSDSPRVEQFF.

The table lists this clone with a few counts. The chain carries TRBV19 and TRBJ2-2; TRBD1 matches 7 bases. The V gene end was trimmed by 5 bases and the J gene end by 6 bases; junction bases not matched to a gene: 9. The V gene's germline CDR1 is LNHDA and CDR2 SQIVND (reference sequence). CDR3 size: 15 residues. The CDR3 nucleotides are TGTGCCAGTAGTGCGATACAGGGGTCCTCCGGGGAGCTGTTTTTT. Its protein is CASSAIQGSSGELFF.

The V call is TRBV7-2, the J call TRBJ1-1, with TRBD1 as a possible D gene (5 bases). CDR1 is SGHTA, CDR2 FQGNSA, per germline. V shed 5 bases and J shed 0 bases, with 13 bases lying between them. CDR3 length equals 15 residues. The CDR3 coding sequence is TGTGCCAGCAGCCCCCCGGGGGTTATGAACACTGAAGCTTTCTTT. Its protein product is CASSPPGVMNTEAFF.

The chain combines TRBV7-2 with TRBJ1-4; D call uncertain. Germline loops: CDR1 SGHTA, CDR2 FQGNSA. This CDR3 is built from 15 residues. V dropped 7 bases and J dropped 0 bases, with 12 bases sitting between them. In DNA, the CDR3 is TGTGCCAGCAACCGGGGAGGGACAACTAATGAAAAACTGTTTTTT. Its protein product is CASNRGGTTNEKLFF.

The chain is built from TRBV15 and TRBJ1-3, with D uncertain. The CDR3 spans 15 residues. Germline-derived CDR1 and CDR2 are LNHNV and YYDKDF (reference sequence). V was trimmed by 1 base and J by 0 bases, leaving 7 bases between them. The DNA for the CDR3 is TGTGCCACCAGCAGAGGGTTCAGCTCTGGAAACACCATATATTTT. This encodes CATSRGFSSGNTIYF.

This chain connects TRBV9 to TRBJ2-7, with D tentatively TRBD1 or TRBD2 (5 bases each). The CDR3 contains 15 residues. Trimming removed 4 bases from V and 6 bases from J, with 20 bases in between. Germline assignment: CDR1 SGDLS and CDR2 YYNGEE. CDR3 protein: CASSPGRFWGAEQYF. The CDR3 DNA is TGTGCCAGCAGCCCGGGGCGGTTCTGGGGAGCCGAGCAGTACTTC.

The chain joins TRBV7-8 to TRBJ2-3; D might be TRBD2 (5 bases). V was trimmed by 1 base and J by 2 bases, leaving 13 bases between them. Germline CDR1 and CDR2: SGHVS and FQNEAQ. This CDR3 comprises 16 residues. This CDR3 reads CASSLGLAGDTDTQYF. In DNA, the CDR3 is TGTGCCAGCAGCTTAGGGCTAGCCGGGGACACAGATACGCAGTATTTT.

V is TRBV5-1 and J is TRBJ2-7, with 8 bases aligning to TRBD1. With V trimmed by 0 bases and J by 5 bases, 7 bases remained unmatched. Germline CDR1 reads SGHRS; CDR2 reads YFSETQ. The CDR3 consists of 15 residues. The CDR3 protein is CASSLASDRANEQYF. The CDR3 nucleotides are TGCGCCAGCAGCTTGGCTTCGGACAGGGCTAACGAGCAGTACTTC.

The chain recombines TRBV4-2 with TRBJ2-7; D is perhaps TRBD2 (5 bases). Germline assignment: CDR1 LGHNA and CDR2 YNFKEQ. This CDR3 comprises 14 residues. Trimming shortened V by 0 bases and J by 0 bases, and 6 bases separated the two germline ends. The CDR3 is CASSQERDSYEQYF. DNA of the CDR3: TGTGCCAGCAGCCAAGAACGGGACTCCTACGAGCAGTACTTC.

The genes are TRBV7-3 and TRBJ1-2; D is uncertain. Trimming removed 2 bases at V and 2 bases at J, with 9 bases between. CDR3 length: 14 amino acids. CDR1 is SGHTA, CDR2 FQGTGA, per germline. The CDR3 DNA sequence: TGTGCCAGCAGCTTAGGTTCTGGGAACTATGGCTACACCTTC. This sequence encodes CASSLGSGNYGYTF. The full variable domain, in which reference TRBV7-3 and TRBJ1-2 provide the parts outside the CDR3, is GAGVSQTPSNKVTEKGKYVELRCDPISGHTALYWYRQSLGQGPEFLIYFQGTGAADDSGLPNDRFFAVRPEGSVSTLKIQRTERGDSAVYLCASSLGSGNYGYTFGSGTRLTVV.

CDR3 bases: TGTGCCAGCAGCTTAGAGGGCTATGGCTACACCTTC. The encoded protein is CASSLEGYGYTF. V gene TRBV7-2 combines with J gene TRBJ1-2, with D hard to call. The V gene lost 1 base and the J gene lost 4 bases, with 4 bases spanning the gap. The CDR3 is 12 residues long. The germline V gene has CDR1 SGHTA and CDR2 FQGNSA.

This clone was seen just once. The J gene is TRBJ2-7, the V gene TRBV18; tentatively, D is TRBD1 (6 bases). The CDR3 runs 15 residues. Trimming stripped 2 bases from V and 4 bases from J, with 15 bases between. The germline gives CDR1 KGHSH, CDR2 LQKENI. The CDR3 bases are TGTGCCAGCTCACCATCCGCCACAGGGAATTACGAGCAGTACTTC. This translates into CASSPSATGNYEQYF. Drawing the rest from reference TRBV18 and TRBJ2-7, the complete variable domain is NAGVMQNPRHLVRRRGQEARLRCSPMKGHSHVYWYRQLPEEGLKFMVYLQKENIIDESGMPKERFSAEFPKEGPSILRIQQVVRGDSAAYFCASSPSATGNYEQYFGPGTRLTVT.

The chain employs TRBV5-1 and TRBJ1-1; no clear D gene. Germline CDR1 and CDR2: SGHRS and YFSETQ. The V and J ends lost 0 bases and 10 bases respectively, with 10 bases between them. The CDR3 runs to 12 residues. CDR3 in DNA: TGCGCCAGCAGCTTGGACCGGATAGGAGCTTTCTTT. As protein: CASSLDRIGAFF.

J is TRBJ1-2 and V is TRBV5-5, with 8 positions matching TRBD1. With V trimmed by 6 bases and J by 8 bases, 12 bases remained unmatched. This CDR3 spans 14 amino acids. From germline, CDR1 is SGHKS and CDR2 YYEKEE (reference sequence). The CDR3 nucleotides are TGTGCCAGCAACCACGGACAGGGCCTCTGGGGCTACACCTTC. The encoded protein is CASNHGQGLWGYTF. The full variable domain, in which reference TRBV5-5 and TRBJ1-2 provide the parts outside the CDR3, is DAGVTQSPTHLIKTRGQQVTLRCSPISGHKSVSWYQQVLGQGPQFIFQYYEKEERGRGNFPDRFSARQFPNYSSELNVNALLLGDSALYLCASNHGQGLWGYTFGSGTRLTVV.

This chain uses TRBV7-2 with TRBJ1-4; 9 nucleotides agree with TRBD1. CDR1 SGHTA and CDR2 FQGNSA come from the germline V gene. The CDR3 runs 14 residues. V lost 5 bases and J lost 11; bases outside the gene matches: 9. CDR3 in amino acids: CASSTGDRVRKLFF. Written as DNA, the CDR3 is TGTGCCAGCAGCACGGGGGACAGGGTGAGGAAACTGTTTTTT.

The rearrangement uses TRBV12-5 and TRBJ1-2, with D possibly TRBD1 on 5 matching bases. V gave up 4 bases and J gave up 4 bases, with 22 bases separating them. Per the germline V gene, CDR1 is LGHNT and CDR2 is FRNRAP. The length of the CDR3 is 17 residues. The DNA for the CDR3 is TGTGCTAGTGGTTATCCGTGTCTGCAGGGAAAGACCTATGGCTACACCTTC. This encodes CASGYPCLQGKTYGYTF. The full variable domain, completed using reference TRBV12-5 and TRBJ1-2, is DARVTQTPRHKVTEMGQEVTMRCQPILGHNTVFWYRQTMMQGLELLAYFRNRAPLDDSGMPKDRFSAEMPDATLATLKIQPSEPRDSAVYFCASGYPCLQGKTYGYTFGSGTRLTVV.

V is TRBV7-9 and J is TRBJ2-3; TRBD2 agrees at 10 bases. CDR1 and CDR2 (germline): SEHNR, FQNEAQ (reference sequence). V shed 5 bases and J 0 bases; nucleotides not matched to a gene: 11. The CDR3 spans 18 residues. In nucleotides, the CDR3 is TGTGCCAGCAGCCCACATCCACTAGCGGGGTTTAGCACAGATACGCAGTATTTT. Protein: CASSPHPLAGFSTDTQYF.

This clone was picked up a small number of times. This chain links TRBV13 with TRBJ1-2; a weak D match, TRBD1 (5 bases). Trimming took 5 bases from V and 3 from J, leaving 22 bases between them. Germline V gene data show CDR1 as PRHDT and CDR2 as FYEKMQ (reference sequence). This CDR3 contains 17 residues. CDR3 sequence reads: CASSRMNRREIHYGYTF. In DNA form, the CDR3 reads TGTGCCAGCAGCCGCATGAACAGGCGGGAGATCCACTATGGCTACACCTTC.

This clone was counted only a few times. The rearrangement joins TRBV6-1 to TRBJ2-1; 10 bases line up with TRBD2. Germline CDR1 and CDR2: MNHNS and SASEGT. The V and J ends lost 6 bases and 5 bases, in that order; junction bases with no gene match: 7. The CDR3 is made up of 15 amino acids. The CDR3 reads CASRKAGGLNNEQFF. The CDR3 DNA follows: TGTGCCAGCAGGAAAGCGGGGGGGCTTAACAATGAGCAGTTCTTC.

This chain uses TRBV14 with TRBJ1-4; tentatively, D is TRBD1 (5 bases). V lost 2 bases and J 8 bases, leaving 12 bases between the germline ends. The CDR3 length is 14 residues. CDR1 is SGHDN and CDR2 is FVKESK in the germline V gene. The CDR3 DNA follows: TGTGCCAGCAGCCAATCGCTCCGGGGCGAAAAACTGTTTTTT. Protein sequence: CASSQSLRGEKLFF.

The chain couples TRBV5-1 to TRBJ2-7; TRBD2 matches at 7 bases. Per the germline V gene, CDR1 is SGHRS and CDR2 is YFSETQ. The CDR3 sequence is 14 residues long. V shed 0 bases, J shed 3 bases, and the junction held 3 bases outside the gene matches. The CDR3 reads CASSLGTSNYEQYF. In DNA form, the CDR3 reads TGCGCCAGCAGCTTGGGGACTAGTAACTACGAGCAGTACTTC.